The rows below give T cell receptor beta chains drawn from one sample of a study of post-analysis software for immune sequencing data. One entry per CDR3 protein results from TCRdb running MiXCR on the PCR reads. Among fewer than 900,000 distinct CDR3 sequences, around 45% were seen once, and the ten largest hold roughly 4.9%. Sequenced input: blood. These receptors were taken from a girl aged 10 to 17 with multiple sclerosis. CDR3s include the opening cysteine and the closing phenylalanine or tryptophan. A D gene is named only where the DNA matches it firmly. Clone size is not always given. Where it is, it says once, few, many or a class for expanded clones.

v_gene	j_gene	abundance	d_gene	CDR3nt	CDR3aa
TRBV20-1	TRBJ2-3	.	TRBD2	TGCAGTGCTAGATCACCGGGACTAGCGGGAGGGCCCGCCACCGGCGGAACGCAGTATTTT	CSARSPGLAGGPATGGTQYF
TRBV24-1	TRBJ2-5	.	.	TGTGCCACCAGTGCCCCGGGCGCCAAAGAGACCCAGTACTTC	CATSAPGAKETQYF
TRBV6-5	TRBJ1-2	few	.	TGTGCCAGCAGTTACTCGATCAGGTCGGGGCTATACGGCTACACCTTC	CASSYSIRSGLYGYTF
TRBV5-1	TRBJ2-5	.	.	TGCGCCAGCAGCTTAGGTGGGGGTACGGGGGAGACCCAGTACTTC	CASSLGGGTGETQYF
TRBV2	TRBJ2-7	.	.	TGTGCCACCACACGTGGGTACGAGCAGTACTTC	CATTRGYEQYF
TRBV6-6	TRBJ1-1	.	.	TGTGCCAGCAGTTCCGAGGGCCCGGGCACTGAAGCTTTCTTT	CASSSEGPGTEAFF
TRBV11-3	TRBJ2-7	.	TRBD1	TGTGCCAGCAGCTTAGATTGGACAGGGGGCTACGAGCAGTACTTC	CASSLDWTGGYEQYF
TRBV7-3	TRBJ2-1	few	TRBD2	TGTGCCAGCAGCTCCGTAGCGGGCGGGGGTGAGCAGTTCTTC	CASSSVAGGGEQFF
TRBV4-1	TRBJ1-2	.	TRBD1	TGCGCCAGCAGCCAAGATGGAAAGGGGGCGAACTATGGCTACACCTTC	CASSQDGKGANYGYTF
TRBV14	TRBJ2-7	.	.	TGTGCCAGCAGCCAAGTCTACTACGAGCAGTACTTC	CASSQVYYEQYF
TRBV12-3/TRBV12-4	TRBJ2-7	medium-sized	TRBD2	TGTGCCAGCAGTTTAGTCTCCCGACTAGCGGGTGCCCTTAACGAGCAGTACTTC	CASSLVSRLAGALNEQYF
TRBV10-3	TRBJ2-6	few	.	TGTGCCATCAGTTCCATGTCCCGCCGACGCTCTGGGGCCAACGTCCTGACTTTC	CAISSMSRRRSGANVLTF
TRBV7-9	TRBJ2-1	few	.	TGTGCCAGCAAACTAGAGCGAGCAAGGAATGAGCAGTTCTTC	CASKLERARNEQFF
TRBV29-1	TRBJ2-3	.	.	TGCAGCGTTGGCCCCAGTGTGGGTTTAGATACGCAGTATTTT	CSVGPSVGLDTQYF
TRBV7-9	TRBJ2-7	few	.	TGTGCCAGCGGACCGCAGCGGGCCTCCTACGAGCAGTACTTC	CASGPQRASYEQYF
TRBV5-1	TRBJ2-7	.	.	TGCGCCAGCAGCTTCGAGGGGAAGTACGAGCAGTACTTC	CASSFEGKYEQYF
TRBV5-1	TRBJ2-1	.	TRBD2	TGCGCCAGCAGCTTGGCCTTAGCGGGAGTTGATGAGCAGTTCTTC	CASSLALAGVDEQFF
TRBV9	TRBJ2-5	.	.	TGTGCCAGCAGCGCGGGTAGCGGGACAGGGGAGACCCAGTACTTC	CASSAGSGTGETQYF
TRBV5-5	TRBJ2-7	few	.	TGTGCCAGCACTTTAGACGGCTCCATGTTCTACGAGCAGTACTTC	CASTLDGSMFYEQYF
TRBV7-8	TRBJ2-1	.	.	TGTGCCAGCAGCCCTACGGGTGGGGAAGAGCAGTTCTTC	CASSPTGGEEQFF
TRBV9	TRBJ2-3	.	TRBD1	TGTGCCAGCAGCGTTAGACAGGGGGCAGATGCGCAGTATTTT	CASSVRQGADAQYF
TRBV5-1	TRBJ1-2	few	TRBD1	TGCGCCAGCAGCCCCCGGGACAGGTCCTATGGCTACACCTTC	CASSPRDRSYGYTF
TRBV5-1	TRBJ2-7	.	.	TGCGCCAGCAGCTTGGAGGGTGGCTACTACGAGCAGTACTTC	CASSLEGGYYEQYF
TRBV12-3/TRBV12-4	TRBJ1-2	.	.	TGTGCCAGCACCACCTCTCGGGGGCTCTATGGCTACACCTTC	CASTTSRGLYGYTF
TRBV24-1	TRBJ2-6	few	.	TGTGCCACCAGTTCTTCAGGGGCAACCTTCTCTGGGGCCAACGTCCTGACTTTC	CATSSSGATFSGANVLTF
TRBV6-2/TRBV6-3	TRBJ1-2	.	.	TGTGCCAGCAGTTACGACAGAAAAAACTATGGCTACACCTTC	CASSYDRKNYGYTF
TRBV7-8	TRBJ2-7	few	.	TGTGCCAGCAGCCATACGGACAGAGCCTACGAGCAGTACTTC	CASSHTDRAYEQYF
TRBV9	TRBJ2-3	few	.	TGTGCCAGCAGCGTAGCAGGGTTGAAAACAGATACGCAGTATTTT	CASSVAGLKTDTQYF
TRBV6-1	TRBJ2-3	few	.	TGTGCCAGCAGACCGGCGGACAGCCGCACAGATACGCAGTATTTT	CASRPADSRTDTQYF
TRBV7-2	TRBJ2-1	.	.	TGTGCCAGCAGCTTAGATGGCGGCCCGACCCGGAGGAGCAATGAGCAGTTCTTC	CASSLDGGPTRRSNEQFF
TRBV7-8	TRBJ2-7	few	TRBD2	TGTGCCAGCAGCTCCACCGGGACTAGCGGGTTCTACGAGCAGTACTTC	CASSSTGTSGFYEQYF
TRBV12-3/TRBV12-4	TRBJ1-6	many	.	TGTGCCAGCAGTTTAGGACAGCGTGGGGATTCACCCCTCCACTTT	CASSLGQRGDSPLHF
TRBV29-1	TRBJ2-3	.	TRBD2	TGCAGCGTTGAAGGCCTAGCGGGCCTAGATACGCAGTATTTT	CSVEGLAGLDTQYF
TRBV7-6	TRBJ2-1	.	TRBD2	TGTGCCAGCACCGACGACATAGCGGGGAGCTCCTACAATGAGCAGTTCTTC	CASTDDIAGSSYNEQFF
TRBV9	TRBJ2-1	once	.	TGTGCCAGCAGCGTAGCCGTGACAGGCAATGAGCAGTTCTTC	CASSVAVTGNEQFF
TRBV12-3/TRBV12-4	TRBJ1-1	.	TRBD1	TGTGCCAGCAGCCGGACAGGGGGGGAGAACACTGAAGCTTTCTTT	CASSRTGGENTEAFF
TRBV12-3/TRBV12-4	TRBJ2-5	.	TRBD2	TGTGCCAGCAGTCGGGGGGACGGCCTAGAGACCCAGTACTTC	CASSRGDGLETQYF
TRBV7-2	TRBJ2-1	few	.	TGTGCCAGCAGCTTAGATCAGCCCGGGAATGAGCAGTTCTTC	CASSLDQPGNEQFF
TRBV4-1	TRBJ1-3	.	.	TGCGCCAACAGCCAAGAAGGGGAAAGCTCTGGAAACACCATATATTTT	CANSQEGESSGNTIYF
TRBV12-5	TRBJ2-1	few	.	TGTGCTAGTGGTTTCTCCTACAATGAGCAGTTCTTC	CASGFSYNEQFF
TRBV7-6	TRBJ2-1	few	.	TGTGCCAGCAGCCACACAGCAGCGGACAGCATTTACAATGAGCAGTTCTTC	CASSHTAADSIYNEQFF
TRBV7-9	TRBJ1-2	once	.	TGTGCCAGCAGGCCCGCAGGGGCAGCAGGATTAGCTAACTATGGCTACACCTTC	CASRPAGAAGLANYGYTF
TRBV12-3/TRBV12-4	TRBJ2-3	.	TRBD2	TGTGCCAGCAGTTCGGAGGCGCGGGAGACAGATACGCAGTATTTT	CASSSEARETDTQYF
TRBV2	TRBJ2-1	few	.	TGTGCCAGCAGTATGAACCGGGAGCAACCACAGTTCTTC	CASSMNREQPQFF
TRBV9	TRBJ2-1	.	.	TGTGCCAGCAGCGCCGTAGTACCAGGCTACAATGAGCGGTTCTTC	CASSAVVPGYNERFF
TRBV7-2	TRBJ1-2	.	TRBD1	TGTGCCAGCAGCTTAGCGTTATGGGGGGACAGGGCGATTGGCTATGGCTACACCTTC	CASSLALWGDRAIGYGYTF
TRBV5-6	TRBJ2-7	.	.	TGTGCCAGCAGCCCAGAAGGGGGGACTTTGAACTACGAGCAGTACTTC	CASSPEGGTLNYEQYF
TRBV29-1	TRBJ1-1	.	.	TGCAGCGTTGGGGCAGCTCCTTTCTTT	CSVGAAPFF
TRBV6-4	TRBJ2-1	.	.	TGTGCCAGCAGTAGGGGAGGCGGGGATTACAATGAGCAGTTCTTC	CASSRGGGDYNEQFF
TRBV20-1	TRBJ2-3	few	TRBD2	TGCAGTGCTAGAACAACCATCGGGGGGTATACGCAGTATTTT	CSARTTIGGYTQYF
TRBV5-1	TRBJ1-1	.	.	TGCGCCAGCAGGGCGGCAGTGGGCCTGAACACTGAAGCTTTCTTT	CASRAAVGLNTEAFF
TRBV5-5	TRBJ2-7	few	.	TGTGCCAGCAGCTTTGCACCGGACGGGGCCTACGAGCAGTACTTC	CASSFAPDGAYEQYF
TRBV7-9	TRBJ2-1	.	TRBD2	TGTGCCAGCAGCACGGGACTAGCGGGACCCAATGAGCAGTTCTTC	CASSTGLAGPNEQFF